The rows below give T cell receptor beta chains drawn from one sample of a study of blood T cell repertoires in COVID-19. Only in-frame clones appear in the TCRdb table, and some are missing; sequencing was by immunoSEQ multiplex PCR. The sample has roughly 39,000 clones, around 79% seen once. The sequenced material came from peripheral blood. The receptors here all came from a man aged 65-85 years with acute or convalescent COVID-19. CDR3s include the opening cysteine and the closing phenylalanine or tryptophan. The D gene is left open where the match is weak. Expanded clones get a size class; other rows say once, few or many, or leave the size out.

TRBJ2-1 | NA | TRBV7-2 | TRBD2 | CASSLASGLYNEQFF | TGTGCCAGCAGCTTAGCTAGCGGGCTCTACAATGAGCAGTTCTTC
TRBJ1-5 | few | TRBV7-3 | TRBD1 | CASSIQGGQPQHF | TGTGCCAGCAGCATACAGGGGGGACAGCCCCAGCATTTT
TRBJ1-5 | NA | TRBV6-6 | TRBD1 | CASSTGQGYQPQHF | TGTGCCAGCAGTACGGGACAGGGGTATCAGCCCCAGCATTTT
TRBJ2-3 | NA | TRBV20-1 | TRBD2 | CSASRGGVSSTDTQYF | TGCAGTGCTAGTCGTGGGGGGGTATCTAGCACAGATACGCAGTATTTT
TRBJ2-7 | NA | TRBV6-5 | NA | CASRDGRGVYEQYF | TGTGCCAGCAGGGACGGGAGAGGGGTGTACGAGCAGTACTTC
TRBJ2-1 | once | TRBV19 | NA | CASSRVYNEQFF | TGTGCCAGTAGTCGGGTCTACAATGAGCAGTTCTTC
TRBJ2-3 | NA | TRBV6-2/TRBV6-3 | TRBD2 | CASSLTSGLGDTQYF | TGTGCCAGCAGTTTGACTAGCGGATTGGGAGATACGCAGTATTTT
TRBJ2-3 | NA | TRBV19 | TRBD2 | CASSNPSGRGTDTQYF | TGTGCCAGTAGTAACCCTAGCGGGAGGGGCACAGATACGCAGTATTTT
TRBJ2-5 | NA | TRBV4-3 | NA | CASSQERAGAQETQYF | TGCGCCAGCAGCCAAGAGAGGGCAGGGGCCCAAGAGACCCAGTACTTC
TRBJ2-5 | NA | TRBV5-4 | NA | CASSLGQVQETQYF | TGTGCCAGCAGCTTGGGACAGGTTCAAGAGACCCAGTACTTC
TRBJ1-3 | NA | TRBV29-1 | NA | CSATTNSGNTIYF | TGCAGCGCGACAACAAACTCTGGAAACACCATATATTTT
TRBJ2-1 | NA | TRBV3-1/TRBV3-2 | NA | CASSRRAGNEQFF | TGTGCCAGCAGCCGTCGGGCGGGCAATGAGCAGTTCTTC
TRBJ1-2 | NA | TRBV5-6 | TRBD1 | CASTRAPGQGSGGYTF | TGTGCCAGCACCCGCGCCCCGGGACAGGGATCGGGGGGCTACACCTTC
TRBJ2-5 | NA | TRBV7-9 | NA | CASSTTRGFETQYF | TGTGCCAGCAGCACGACCAGGGGCTTTGAGACCCAGTACTTC
TRBJ2-3 | NA | TRBV10-3 | TRBD2 | CAINAGGPRGDTQYF | TGTGCCATCAATGCGGGAGGGCCCCGGGGAGATACGCAGTATTTT
TRBJ2-7 | NA | TRBV24-1 | TRBD1 | CATSVGTGGTYEQYF | TGTGCCACCAGTGTTGGGACAGGGGGGACCTACGAGCAGTACTTC
TRBJ1-4 | NA | TRBV27 | NA | CASSHTSGVTNEKLFF | TGTGCCAGCAGTCACACCTCAGGGGTTACTAATGAAAAACTGTTTTTT
TRBJ2-1 | NA | TRBV5-1 | NA | CASSVSGTSYNEQFF | TGCGCCAGCAGCGTATCAGGAACCTCCTACAATGAGCAGTTCTTC
TRBJ1-1 | NA | TRBV4-1 | NA | CASSQDGHPEAFF | TGCGCCAGCAGCCAAGATGGACACCCTGAAGCTTTCTTT
TRBJ2-5 | NA | TRBV6-1 | TRBD2 | CASSDLLAANQETQYF | TGTGCCAGCAGTGACCTCCTAGCGGCGAACCAAGAGACCCAGTACTTC
TRBJ2-7 | NA | TRBV20-1 | NA | CSAGRGYEQYF | TGCAGTGCTGGACGGGGCTACGAGCAGTACTTC
TRBJ2-7 | NA | TRBV5-1 | NA | CASSSTYEQYF | TGCGCCAGCAGCTCCACCTACGAGCAGTACTTC
TRBJ2-1 | NA | TRBV7-2 | TRBD2 | CANSLGLAGTNEQFF | TGTGCCAACAGCTTAGGGCTAGCGGGGACCAATGAGCAGTTCTTC
TRBJ1-3 | NA | TRBV7-9 | NA | CASSFGDLGRGNTIYF | TGTGCCAGCAGCTTTGGTGACCTAGGTCGCGGAAACACCATATATTTT
TRBJ2-1 | NA | TRBV7-9 | NA | CASSSLPGNEQFF | TGTGCCAGCAGCTCCCTCCCGGGTAATGAGCAGTTCTTC
TRBJ2-7 | NA | TRBV3-1/TRBV3-2 | NA | CASSPLGHYEQYF | TGTGCCAGCAGCCCCCTAGGTCACTACGAGCAGTACTTC
TRBJ2-5 | NA | TRBV13 | NA | CASSSGSRRETQYF | TGTGCCAGCAGCTCGGGATCTCGCCGCGAGACCCAGTACTTC
TRBJ2-5 | NA | TRBV24-1 | TRBD1 | CATTRTGEETQYF | TGTGCCACCACCCGGACAGGGGAAGAGACCCAGTACTTC
TRBJ2-7 | NA | TRBV7-9 | TRBD1 | CASSLYWDSTF | TGTGCCAGCAGCTTGTATTGGGACAGCACGTTC
TRBJ2-1 | many | TRBV29-1 | TRBD2 | CSGEGLAGGPYNEQFF | TGCAGCGGAGAGGGACTAGCGGGAGGGCCCTACAATGAGCAGTTCTTC
TRBJ2-1 | NA | TRBV2 | TRBD2 | CASRVRLAGLLSSKNEQFF | TGTGCCAGCAGGGTGAGACTAGCGGGACTACTGAGTTCTAAGAATGAGCAGTTCTTC
TRBJ1-5 | NA | TRBV19 | TRBD1 | CASSMAATGTQPQHF | TGTGCCAGTAGTATGGCCGCGACAGGGACTCAGCCCCAGCATTTT
TRBJ1-1 | NA | TRBV10-2 | NA | CASNPGLNTEAFF | TGCGCCAGCAACCCAGGATTGAACACTGAAGCTTTCTTT
TRBJ2-3 | NA | TRBV3-1/TRBV3-2 | NA | CASSQGLADTQYF | TGTGCCAGCAGCCAAGGACTAGCAGATACGCAGTATTTT
TRBJ2-1 | NA | TRBV2 | NA | CASSEAGRLVHGNEQFF | TGTGCCAGCAGTGAAGCAGGCAGACTAGTTCACGGTAATGAGCAGTTCTTC
TRBJ2-1 | NA | TRBV14 | TRBD1 | CASSQGQGAAYNEQFF | TGTGCCAGCAGCCAAGGTCAGGGGGCAGCCTACAATGAGCAGTTCTTC
TRBJ2-3 | NA | TRBV6-6 | TRBD1 | CASSLGQGVTDTQYF | TGTGCCAGCAGCCTCGGACAGGGCGTGACAGATACGCAGTATTTT
TRBJ1-6 | NA | TRBV11-2 | TRBD1 | CASSLRGRGNSPLHF | TGTGCCAGCAGCTTAAGGGGGCGGGGTAATTCACCCCTCCACTTT
TRBJ1-1 | NA | TRBV9 | TRBD1 | CASSFGQGNTEAFF | TGTGCCAGCAGCTTCGGACAGGGGAACACTGAAGCTTTCTTT
TRBJ2-7 | NA | TRBV7-2 | TRBD2 | CASRGGLAGGLAYEQYF | TGTGCCAGCAGGGGGGGACTAGCGGGAGGGCTGGCCTACGAGCAGTACTTC
TRBJ2-2 | few | TRBV27 | TRBD2 | CASSPSGGTGELFF | TGTGCCAGCAGTCCGAGCGGGGGGACCGGGGAGCTGTTTTTT
TRBJ2-1 | NA | TRBV6-1 | NA | CASSEPWGQGSYNEQFF | TGTGCCAGCAGTGAACCTTGGGGCCAGGGCTCCTACAATGAGCAGTTCTTC
TRBJ1-5 | NA | TRBV10-3 | TRBD1 | CAISGDSSSNQPQHF | TGTGCCATCAGTGGGGACAGCTCCAGTAATCAGCCCCAGCATTTT
TRBJ2-7 | NA | TRBV28 | TRBD1 | CASSSGQGGEQYF | TGTGCCAGCAGCTCCGGACAGGGGGGCGAGCAGTACTTC
TRBJ2-1 | NA | TRBV29-1 | NA | CSVQGGPTFLDNEQFF | TGCAGCGTCCAGGGGGGCCCAACCTTCCTTGACAATGAGCAGTTCTTC
TRBJ2-3 | NA | TRBV7-9 | TRBD2 | CASSMTSGVTDTQYF | TGTGCCAGCAGCATGACTAGCGGGGTCACAGATACGCAGTATTTT
TRBJ1-2 | few | TRBV3-1/TRBV3-2 | NA | CASSNHRGASAGYTF | TGTGCCAGCAGCAACCACCGGGGAGCATCGGCAGGCTACACCTTC
TRBJ1-2 | NA | TRBV11-2 | TRBD1 | CASSPRGQAEGGYTF | TGTGCCAGCAGCCCCAGAGGACAGGCCGAAGGGGGCTACACCTTC
TRBJ2-7 | few | TRBV2 | NA | CASSPGLYEQYF | TGTGCCAGCAGTCCGGGACTCTACGAGCAGTACTTC
TRBJ1-1 | NA | TRBV11-2 | NA | CASSLGPGMNTEAFF | TGTGCCAGCAGCTTAGGGCCAGGGATGAACACTGAAGCTTTCTTT
TRBJ2-1 | few | TRBV2 | TRBD1 | CASTRDRDEQFF | TGTGCCAGCACTCGGGACAGGGATGAGCAGTTCTTC
TRBJ2-1 | NA | TRBV5-1 | NA | CASSFEGANEQFF | TGCGCCAGCAGCTTTGAGGGAGCAAATGAGCAGTTCTTC
TRBJ2-1 | NA | TRBV11-2 | TRBD2 | CASSPLAGETHNEQFF | TGTGCCAGCAGCCCCTTAGCGGGAGAAACCCACAATGAGCAGTTCTTC
TRBJ1-1 | NA | TRBV5-4 | TRBD1 | CASSFQDRGYTEAFF | TGTGCCAGCAGCTTCCAAGACAGGGGGTACACTGAAGCTTTCTTT
TRBJ1-1 | NA | TRBV29-1 | NA | CSVVAQTNTEAFF | TGCAGCGTCGTGGCACAGACGAACACTGAAGCTTTCTTT
TRBJ2-3 | NA | TRBV5-4 | TRBD2 | CASSWTSGSSDTQYF | TGTGCCAGCAGCTGGACTAGCGGGAGTTCAGATACGCAGTATTTT
TRBJ2-1 | few | TRBV14 | TRBD2 | CASSQVPTSGILRHNEQFF | TGTGCCAGCAGCCAAGTCCCCACTAGCGGGATCCTTAGACACAATGAGCAGTTCTTC
TRBJ2-2 | few | TRBV12-3/TRBV12-4 | NA | CASSWSGELFF | TGTGCCAGCAGTTGGAGTGGGGAGCTGTTTTTT
TRBJ1-1 | NA | TRBV19 | NA | CASSMKGDTEAFF | TGTGCCAGTAGTATGAAGGGGGACACTGAAGCTTTCTTT